A single T cell receptor (beta chain) is shown here with its context. There is no known antigen for this receptor. Base qualities are not at hand, and no much larger clone is one base apart. These data originate in a study of cytomegalovirus exposure and HLA in healthy donors listed by TCRdb under 2017. Broadly, across the study: According to an earlier analysis of a few hundred of the donors, roughly 180 million T cells yielded 100 million or so unique TCR beta sequences and about 300 Gb of sequence data. An early release that covered 640 HLA-typed donors contained approximately 300 gigabases of sequencing data and around 80 million unique TCR sequences. The genetic ancestry cluster associated with self-reported Caucasian donors included 65% to 90% of the 350 to 500 genotyped donors. The aim of the study was to test whether cataloging public T cell receptors could identify signatures of past pathogen exposure. The study used immunosequencing to profile the T cell repertoires of approximately 630 subjects and linked those repertoires to cytomegalovirus serostatus. In addition to the first cohort of 650 to 800 subjects, a separate validation cohort of 130 or so different subjects was used. To predict cytomegalovirus infection status, the study combined high-throughput TCR immunosequencing, statistical association of individual TCRs with disease status, and machine learning. A later analysis re-analyzed previously published TCR beta repertoires from 666 donors and added high-resolution HLA genotyping to study TCR occurrence patterns. The later analysis used no new phenotypic data to find candidate immune exposures, relying instead on TCR beta sequences and their occurrence across donors. To decide whether each TCR beta V gene segment behaved as functional or pseudogenic, an earlier analysis of some 570 of the donors relied on high-throughput TCR beta sequencing. Donor age, sex, ethnicity and CMV serostatus were compiled alongside the repertoire data. A later genetic analysis took genome-wide SNP genotypes for 398 of the 666 donors and used that subset as a discovery cohort. Every discovery cohort repertoire had been produced on one sequencing platform. HLA typing covered class I and class II loci at four-digit resolution. Typing coverage differed by locus: A, B, C, DRB1 and DQB1 were typed in roughly 629-630 donors, DQA1 in 522, DPA1 in some 570, and DPB1 in around 440. Five DR-DQ haplotypes were handled as single units for association and clustering because linkage in the cohort was strong. On average, about 200,000 unique TCR beta nucleotide sequences were sequenced per donor among about 400 genotyped donors of the cohort, with 15% to 20% of those sequences being non-productive. Broad study findings and their caveats: A few of the identified cytomegalovirus-associated TCR beta chains were confirmed in vitro to be specific for cytomegalovirus antigens. A cluster of highly shared sequence variants was judged likely to represent a technical artifact of the sequencing pipeline. While some public TCRs were present in many individuals, most TCR sequences turned up only very rarely across donors. The only immune exposure information available for the cohort was CMV serostatus. Broadly in line with IMGT annotations, most TCR beta V segments showed up in productive rearrangements about 87% or about 30% of the time in an earlier analysis of approximately 600 of the donors. In a later analysis, TCR association rates were found to vary across HLA loci, with the most associated TCRs seen for DRB1 alleles and the fewest for HLA-C alleles. Correlated functional status among segregating V segments might reflect linkage disequilibrium, but an unknown experimental factor could not be ruled out. Because HLA typing was missing for some donors at each locus, association tests included only the typed subset. A total of fewer than 200 TCR beta chains were listed by the study as associated with cytomegalovirus. The earlier analysis of approximately 540 of the donors excluded seventeen rarely observed V segments, including chromosome 9 orphons, because counts were too low. In a later analysis, HLA-associated TCR beta chains were found to be more clonally expanded and to have lower generation probabilities than equally common non-associated chains. When HLA alleles, especially DR and DQ, strongly co-occurred, TCR associations were difficult to assign to individual alleles. A later analysis reported that several top co-occurrence clusters appeared linked to parvovirus B19, influenza, CMV and Epstein-Barr virus. A further reported finding was that TCR beta sequences accurately predicted the HLA-A and HLA-B alleles for most subjects in the first cohort. The authors suggested that the approach could potentially be generalized to other disease states and immunological phenotypes. In this cohort, only TCR beta chains were sequenced, and detectable features were limited by the absence of alpha or paired-chain data. In a later analysis, around 17,000 TCR beta sequences were associated with specific HLA alleles at a false discovery rate of 0.05. According to a later analysis, most CMV-associated TCR beta chains appeared to be HLA-restricted, and the HLA associations seemed to be driven largely by CMV exposure. The classifier was reported to diagnose cytomegalovirus status with high specificity and sensitivity in both the original cohort and the validation cohort. A later genetic analysis reported fewer N-insertions in productive TCRs among donors in an Asian-associated ancestry cluster than the roughly 640-donor mean. An association between a missense DCLRE1C variant and V-gene and J-gene trimming of TCR beta chains was found in a later genetic analysis and replicated in an independent cohort. Presence/absence analyses assumed roughly uniform sequencing depth across donors, an assumption that may not hold.

The cohort comprised around 690 healthy bone marrow donors. All cohort members were sampled while nominally healthy, although unrecorded immune exposures were likely present. The donor tested CMV seronegative, placing the donor among the 350 or so seronegative members of the cohort. A peripheral blood sample was provided by each donor, and peripheral blood mononuclear cells were used for TCR beta sequencing. The Qiagen DNeasy Blood Extraction Kit was used to extract genomic DNA from the blood cell samples. Library preparation employed the immunoSEQ multiplex PCR assay. For the multiplex PCR, a mixture combining 60 forward primers for TCR Vbeta segments and 13 reverse primers for TCR Jbeta segments was used. The CDR3 region of rearranged TCR beta genes was amplified from genomic DNA by a multiplex PCR assay. Amplified TCR beta libraries were sequenced as 87-base-pair reads on the Illumina HiSeq System. The original pipeline was this. Across the roughly 670 repertoires, a later analysis counted some 81 million unique TCR beta chains, some 11 million of which were shared by at least two donors. To remove PCR and sequencing errors, raw reads were error-corrected and collapsed into unique sequences using a nearest-neighbor algorithm that merged closely related sequences. V, D and J gene segments were assigned by aligning CDR3 sequences to IMGT reference sequences. Each retained sequence needed at least a six-nucleotide match to both a V gene segment and a J gene segment. A rearrangement was called productive if the CDR3 had no stop codons and remained in frame with V and J, and every other rearrangement was called non-productive. CDR3 was defined according to IMGT convention as the region running from the second conserved V-encoded cysteine to the conserved J-encoded phenylalanine. The earlier analysis of some 580 of the donors excluded any sequence lacking an unambiguous match to a single V gene segment. An earlier analysis of 587 of the donors called V segments functional above 56.7% productive rearrangements and segregating when the between-donor standard deviation exceeded 5%. A statistical classification framework was developed to diagnose cytomegalovirus status using the catalog of TCR beta chain sequences. In a later analysis, TCR nucleotide sequences were compared against IMGT/GENE-DB human TR gene sequences so that V and J genes could be assigned. In a later analysis, CDR3 sequences and most-parsimonious VDJ recombination scenarios were assigned using the TCRdist pipeline. In a later analysis, every TCR beta chain was defined by the combination of its CDR3 amino acid sequence and its V-gene family, and reads without a unique V-gene family were dropped. As a way to deal with suspected cross-contamination and a sequencing artifact, a later analysis dropped roughly 600 nucleotide sequences that were highly shared and had low generation probability. In a later analysis, a clonal expansion index was calculated for each public chain from normalized within-repertoire ranks of inferred template counts. In a later analysis, generation probabilities were computed using a VDJ recombination model fitted to out-of-frame rearrangements, and the results were checked against IGoR. A later analysis scored TCR-TCR, TCR-HLA and TCR-CMV co-occurrence with hypergeometric tests, applying a repertoire-size bias correction to TCR pairs. False discovery rates were estimated in a later analysis by permuting HLA or CMV assignments 20 times. In a later analysis, co-occurring TCRs were grouped with DBSCAN, and TCRdist sequence similarity was added when clustering was performed within HLA-allele-positive subsets. For co-occurrence clustering, repertoires with fewer than 30,000 or more than 120,000 public chains were excluded, along with four or five repertoires with anomalous nucleotide sharing. Not all clones reach the TCRdb copy of this immuneACCESS table, which keeps in-frame sequences only. Checked studies attribute under half of the gap to unresolved V genes and leave the rest unexplained. For V, J and clone size, that table is used; D and trimming come from the DNA. The sample table holds 200,000 to 250,000 clones, of which roughly 88% were seen once. Jointly, the top ten make up roughly 0.75% of the sample.

This sequence was found in a boy between 2 and 10 years old in good health and CMV-seronegative. Sequenced: PBMCs.

CDR3 protein: CASARGNEQFF. The DNA sequence is TGTGCCAGCGCGAGAGGGAATGAGCAGTTCTTC. Here the chain combines TRBV6-5 and TRBJ2-1; matching of 5 bases hints at TRBD2 as the D gene. CDR1 is given as MNHEY and CDR2 as SVGAGI, both from the germline V gene. From the cysteine through the phenylalanine, the CDR3 covers 11 amino acids. The retained sequence is limited to the CDR3, 33 bases, with the frame set at the first base. The V and J ends are trimmed by 8 bases and 7 bases, leaving 9 bases between them.